The T cell receptor beta chain under discussion was sequenced for a study of control samples from healthy donors and cancer patients. The table came from immunoSEQ multiplex PCR; TCRdb's copy has only in-frame clones and leaves some out. The table lists 150,000 to 200,000 clones, 91% of them singletons. This CDR3 region has 15 residues. Germline CDR1 reads MNHEY; CDR2 reads SVGAGI. Trimming took off 7 bases at V and 0 bases at J, with 15 bases between the two ends. J is TRBJ1-1 and V is TRBV6-5; D is perhaps TRBD1 (5 bases). Material for sequencing was blood. This receptor was obtained from a woman under 40 in good health. The CDR3 DNA reads as TGTGCCAGCATCACCGGGACCTATATGAACACTGAAGCTTTCTTT. It is translated as CASITGTYMNTEAFF.